These 3 T cell receptor beta chains share one sample of origin, sequenced in a study of T cell responses to AZD1222 COVID-19 vaccine. The protocol was immunoSEQ multiplex PCR, while the TCRdb copy is restricted to in-frame clones and leaves out a portion. Of under 100,000 clones in the sample, approximately 85% were seen once. The sequences come from peripheral blood, collected 28 days after the second AZD1222 dose. These receptors all come from an adult who received the AZD1222 COVID-19 vaccine.

DNA of the CDR3: TGTGCCAGCAGCTCCACAGGGGAATACGGCAATCAGCCCCAGCATTTT. Translating it yields CASSSTGEYGNQPQHF. The gene calls are TRBV28 and TRBJ1-5; 7 bases agree with TRBD1. The CDR3 is made up of 16 amino acids. V was clipped by 6 bases and J by 2 bases; unmatched bases: 10. Germline V gene data show CDR1 as MDHEN and CDR2 as SYDVKM.

This clone has only a few counts. V is TRBV6-5 and J is TRBJ1-1; no definite D call. V shed 6 bases and J shed 1 base, with 12 bases lying between them. This CDR3 region has 14 residues. Germline V gene sequence: CDR1 MNHEY, CDR2 SVGAGI. The CDR3 DNA reads as TGTGCCAGCAGCGCGGGTAATTGGAACACTGAAGCTTTCTTT. Translating gives CASSAGNWNTEAFF.

This chain links TRBV7-2 with TRBJ2-7, with 7 nucleotides matching TRBD1. CDR1 and CDR2 (germline): SGHTA, FQGNSA. The CDR3 length is 18 residues. V was pared by 2 bases and J by 5 bases, with 18 bases of the junction left unmatched. CDR3 coding DNA: TGTGCCAGCAGCTTATTGGGGACAGAGGATTCAGCTACGGACGAGCAGTACGTC. This gives the protein CASSLLGTEDSATDEQYV.